This TCR beta chain derives from a study of blood T cell repertoires in COVID-19. Study context: Acute and convalescent COVID-19 specimens originated in the United States, Italy and Spain. The analysed material was cDNA or gDNA that came from T cells, B-cell-depleted T cells, or PBMCs.

This clone has only one observation. Per germline, CDR1 ENHRY and CDR2 SYGVKD. This CDR3 spans 13 amino acids. With 7 bases removed from V and 5 bases from J, the gap between germline ends came to 15 bases. Per the study methods: For nucleated cells, counts were estimated from reference gene primer amplification. The protocol was immunoSEQ multiplex PCR, while the TCRdb copy is restricted to in-frame clones and leaves out a portion. The DNA gave D and trimming, while V, J and clone size come from that table. The sample comprises around 70,000 clones, just over 85% of which are singletons, and about 4.6% rests with the top ten.

The clonotype comes from a human donor in a cohort sampled during active COVID-19. The sample comprised peripheral blood. V gene TRBV10-3 combines with J gene TRBJ2-7; weak D call: TRBD2 (5 bases). This CDR3 is CAITRGNRDEQYF. The CDR3 DNA sequence: TGTGCCATCACACGGGGAAATAGGGACGAGCAGTACTTC.